This entry concerns a single T cell receptor (beta chain). These data originate in a study of cytomegalovirus exposure and HLA in healthy donors. This CDR3 is built from 16 residues. CDR1 MDHEN and CDR2 SYDVKM come from the germline V gene. V gave up 6 bases and J gave up 9 bases; unmatched junction bases: 14. Primers: 60 Vbeta forward and 13 Jbeta reverse. Profiled with immunoSEQ multiplex PCR; TCRdb holds only in-frame clones, not every one. The repertoire has approximately 110,000 clones, roughly 66% of them found once; the top ten carry 4% to 5.5%. The source is a man between 60 and 70 years old in good health and CMV-seropositive. Sequenced material: PBMCs. This rearrangement joins TRBV28 to TRBJ1-6; 7 bases are shared with TRBD1. CDR3 in DNA: TGTGCCAGCAGCCCCACGACAGGGTCCCTTGGTTCACCCCTCCACTTT. The encoded protein is CASSPTTGSLGSPLHF.